This T cell receptor beta chain is from a study of human T cells and chemical hapten exposure (dated by TCRdb to the early 2020s). Some background on the complete study: For sensitization, 2% DPC in acetone was applied to a roughly 2 cm by roughly 2 cm area of upper inner arm skin. Patients additionally received weekly therapeutic DPC doses to the scalp throughout the approximately 25-week study period. Patch testing was done on the upper back using Finn chambers containing 0.01% DPC, and results were scored after 6 days according to International Contact Dermatitis Research Group standards. Alopecia areata with under or over 50% scalp involvement, alopecia totalis and alopecia universalis were represented in the patient cohort, which was mostly female. Libraries were combined into a pool for sequencing, and differences in TCR yield between samples came mainly from small differences in library volumes within the pool. This study followed changes in the peripheral blood TCR repertoire in vivo during primary and secondary sensitization of alopecia patients to the hapten diphenylcyclopropenone (DPC). Blood samples were taken from patients before sensitization (week 0) and at 2, 6 and about 24 weeks after DPC sensitization. About 28 alopecia patients gave blood for TCR sequencing at one to four time points (pre-sensitization, 2, 6 and 24 weeks). The study at large found these results: After repeated subsampling, changes were observed in the strength of the expansion versus patch-test correlation and in the threshold at which the correlation became significant. Because every patient had alopecia, a presumed autoimmune disease, the patients' immune response might differ from that of healthy individuals. DPC sensitization did not change how many TCRs were above 1 in 1000 frequency, and no evidence was found of alterations in global repertoire structure. Patch test score correlated positively with the number of PT1 expanded TCRs, reaching significance at thresholds 8, 16 and 32 but not at 4. Expanded TCRs formed significantly more large CDR3 similarity clusters than pre-sensitization or healthy control sets, consistent with antigen-driven responses.

The library was generated by RACE. Instrument on record: NextSeq 500. During library preparation, unique molecular identifiers were attached to individual cDNA molecules so that TCRs could be counted quantitatively and reproducibly. From each blood RNA sample, both TCR alpha and TCR beta chains were sequenced. The authors' analysis ran thus. Samples had a median of around 92,000 TCRs, with a range from roughly 20,000 to 690,600. V, J and CDR3 annotation of the TCR reads was performed with the Decombinator software suite. Every sample was subsampled to the same number of TCRs (28,000) for the PS versus PT1 abundance plots. TCRs were defined as expanded if absent before sensitization and observed at least eight times at the 2-week time point. Through fastp at Q25 and MiXCR, TCRdb rebuilt clones from the public reads, retaining in-frame beta chains. Each CDR3 protein appears once, grouped with its most common genes and DNA. TCRdb, not the authors, supplied the V and J calls. The sample profile shows 60,000 to 80,000 distinct CDR3 sequences; around 7% of them were found once. 1.5% to 2% of the sample is taken by the ten largest.

Read against the paper, the sample's time point label means: pre-sensitization, week 0. The treatment or condition label on this specimen signifies: therapeutic diphenylcyclopropenone sensitization with weekly scalp DPC. At each patch-test visit, blood was drawn before the patch test was applied. Eligible patients were aged 18 to 70, diagnosed with alopecia, deemed suitable for DPC therapy, and excluded if pregnant. Total RNA was extracted from unfractionated whole blood collected in Tempus Blood RNA tubes. Sequences SNHLY (CDR1) and FYNNEI (CDR2) are obtained from the germline V gene. The CDR3 sequence holds 13 residues, the cysteine and phenylalanine included. Of the read, only the CDR3 DNA is kept; its 39 bases are in frame from base 1. Deletion took 7 bases off V and 10 bases off J, with a span of 17 bases between the germline ends. This clonotype was seen repeatedly, ten times or more. Its cognate antigen has yet to be identified. No base-level quality is on record; no much larger clone is a single base apart.

Here the chain combines TRBV2 and TRBJ2-4; possibly the D gene is TRBD2, per 6 matching bases. The clonotype comes from a woman aged 25 to 39 with alopecia areata. Some clones in this sample may be carry-over from other donors' samples. This specimen consisted of whole blood, obtained in connection with sensitization to the hapten diphenylcyclopropenone (DPC). The DNA sequence is as follows: TGTGCCAGCATGGGGACTCCTAAAGGAATTCAGTACTTC. It encodes CASMGTPKGIQYF.